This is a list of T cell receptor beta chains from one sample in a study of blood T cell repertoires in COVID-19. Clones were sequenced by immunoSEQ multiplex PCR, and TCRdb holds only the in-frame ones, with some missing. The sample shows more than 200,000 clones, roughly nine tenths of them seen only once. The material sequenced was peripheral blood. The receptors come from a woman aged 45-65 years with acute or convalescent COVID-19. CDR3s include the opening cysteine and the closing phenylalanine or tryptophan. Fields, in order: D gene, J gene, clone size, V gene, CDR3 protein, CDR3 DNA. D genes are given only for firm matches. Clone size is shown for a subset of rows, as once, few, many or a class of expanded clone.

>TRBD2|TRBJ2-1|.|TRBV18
CASSPRTSGSPFGNEQFF
TGTGCCAGCTCACCACGGACTAGCGGGAGCCCCTTCGGTAATGAGCAGTTCTTC
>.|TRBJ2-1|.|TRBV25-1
CASSDVSVGCAEQFF
TGTGCCAGCAGTGACGTCAGCGTAGGCTGCGCGGAGCAGTTCTTC
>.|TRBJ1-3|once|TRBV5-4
CASSWAGGPGNTIYF
TGTGCCAGCAGCTGGGCGGGCGGGCCTGGAAACACCATATATTTT
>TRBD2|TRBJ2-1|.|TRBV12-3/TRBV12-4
CASRPGLADEQFF
TGTGCCAGCAGGCCGGGACTAGCGGACGAGCAGTTCTTC
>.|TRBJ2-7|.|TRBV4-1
CASSPRDIRYEQYF
TGCGCCAGCAGCCCCCGGGACATCCGCTACGAGCAGTACTTC
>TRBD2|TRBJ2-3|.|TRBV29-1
CSVEGTSLDTQYF
TGCAGCGTTGAAGGGACTAGCCTCGATACGCAGTATTTT
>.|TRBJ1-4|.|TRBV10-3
CAISESTTTNEKLFF
TGTGCCATCAGTGAATCGACAACAACTAATGAAAAACTGTTTTTT
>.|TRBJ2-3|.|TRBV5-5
CASSYLGGSTDTQYF
TGTGCCAGCAGCTATCTGGGGGGAAGCACAGATACGCAGTATTTT
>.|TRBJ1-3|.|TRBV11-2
CASIADTYSGNTIYF
TGTGCCAGCATCGCGGACACTTACTCTGGAAACACCATATATTTT
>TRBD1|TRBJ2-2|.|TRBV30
CAWRWAGTGITGELFF
TGTGCCTGGAGATGGGCCGGGACAGGGATCACCGGGGAGCTGTTTTTT